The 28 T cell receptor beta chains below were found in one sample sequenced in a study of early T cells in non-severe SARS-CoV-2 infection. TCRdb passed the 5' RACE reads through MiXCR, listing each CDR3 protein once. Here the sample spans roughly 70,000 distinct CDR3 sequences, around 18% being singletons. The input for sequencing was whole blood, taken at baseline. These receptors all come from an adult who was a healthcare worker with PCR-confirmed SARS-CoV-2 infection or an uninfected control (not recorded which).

CDR3 amino acids: CASSYSRLAGDYNEQFF. In nucleotides, the CDR3 is TGTGCCAGCAGTTACTCCAGACTAGCGGGAGACTACAATGAGCAGTTCTTC. The V and J genes are TRBV6-2 or TRBV6-3 and TRBJ2-1; 12 bases agree with TRBD2. This CDR3 contains 17 residues. Trimming at V came to 0 bases and at J to 3 bases, leaving 3 bases not matched to a gene. Germline V gene lookup returns CDR1 MNHEY and CDR2 SVGEGT.

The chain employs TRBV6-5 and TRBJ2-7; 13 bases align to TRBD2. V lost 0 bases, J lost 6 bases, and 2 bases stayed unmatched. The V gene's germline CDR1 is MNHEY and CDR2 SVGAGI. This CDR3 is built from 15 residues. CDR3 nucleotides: TGTGCCAGCAGTTACTCCACTAGCGGGAGGGGCGAGCAGTACTTC. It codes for CASSYSTSGRGEQYF.

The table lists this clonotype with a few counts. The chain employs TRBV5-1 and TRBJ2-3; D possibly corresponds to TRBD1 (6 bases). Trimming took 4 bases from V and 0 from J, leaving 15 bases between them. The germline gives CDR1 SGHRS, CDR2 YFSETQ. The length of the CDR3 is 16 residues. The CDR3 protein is CASSPNRAGSTDTQYF. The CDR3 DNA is TGCGCCAGCAGCCCAAACAGGGCAGGTAGCACAGATACGCAGTATTTT.

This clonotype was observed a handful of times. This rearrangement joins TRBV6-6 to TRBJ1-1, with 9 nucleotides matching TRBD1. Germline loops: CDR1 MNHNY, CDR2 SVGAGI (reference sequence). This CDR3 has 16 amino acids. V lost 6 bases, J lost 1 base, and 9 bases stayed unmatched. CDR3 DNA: TGTGCCAGCAGCACCACGACAGGGGGTTGGAACACTGAAGCTTTCTTT. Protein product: CASSTTTGGWNTEAFF.

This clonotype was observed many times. This CDR3 reads CASSPLGEGRSNYGYTF. DNA of the CDR3: TGTGCCAGCAGCCCCCTTGGGGAGGGAAGATCAAACTATGGCTACACCTTC. The genes are TRBV25-1 and TRBJ1-2; D remains unclear. The length of the CDR3 is 17 residues. The V end was cut by 6 bases, the J end by 2 bases, with 22 bases between. Germline-derived CDR1 and CDR2 are MGHDK and SYGVNS.

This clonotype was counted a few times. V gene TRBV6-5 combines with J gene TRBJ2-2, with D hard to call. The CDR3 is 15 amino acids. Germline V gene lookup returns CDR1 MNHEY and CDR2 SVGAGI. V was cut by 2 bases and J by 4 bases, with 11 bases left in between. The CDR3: CASSYRRTRTGELFF. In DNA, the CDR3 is TGTGCCAGCAGTTACCGACGAACCCGCACCGGGGAGCTGTTTTTT.

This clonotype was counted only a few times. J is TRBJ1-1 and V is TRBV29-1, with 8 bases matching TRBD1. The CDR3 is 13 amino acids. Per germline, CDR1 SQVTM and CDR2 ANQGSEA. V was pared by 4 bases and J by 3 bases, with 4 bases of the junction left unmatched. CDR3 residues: CSVAGGVDTEAFF. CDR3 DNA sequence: TGCAGCGTTGCAGGGGGCGTCGACACTGAAGCTTTCTTT.

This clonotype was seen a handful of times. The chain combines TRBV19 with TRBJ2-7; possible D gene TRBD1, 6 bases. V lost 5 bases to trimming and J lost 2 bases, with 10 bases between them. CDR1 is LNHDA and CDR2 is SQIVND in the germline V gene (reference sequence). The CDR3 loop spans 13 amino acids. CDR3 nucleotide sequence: TGTGCCAGTAGTGGACAGATGACCTACGAGCAGTACTTC. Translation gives CASSGQMTYEQYF.

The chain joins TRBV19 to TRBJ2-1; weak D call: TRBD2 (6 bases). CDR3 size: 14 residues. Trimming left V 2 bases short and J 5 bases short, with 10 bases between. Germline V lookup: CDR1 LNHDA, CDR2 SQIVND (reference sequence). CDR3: CASSIRASDNEQFF. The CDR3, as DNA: TGTGCCAGTAGTATAAGGGCTAGCGACAATGAGCAGTTCTTC.

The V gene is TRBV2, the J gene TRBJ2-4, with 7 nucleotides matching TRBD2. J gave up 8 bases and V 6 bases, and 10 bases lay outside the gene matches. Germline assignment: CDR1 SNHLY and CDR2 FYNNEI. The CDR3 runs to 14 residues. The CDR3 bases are TGTGCCAGCAGCCGGGGGGAACTTGGGTACATTCAGTACTTC. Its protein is CASSRGELGYIQYF.

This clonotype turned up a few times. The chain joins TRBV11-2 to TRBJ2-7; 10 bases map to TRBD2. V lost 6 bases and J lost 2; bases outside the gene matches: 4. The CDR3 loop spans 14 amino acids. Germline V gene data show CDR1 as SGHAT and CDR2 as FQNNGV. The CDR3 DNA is TGTGCCAGCAGGCCACTAGCGGGACCCTACGAGCAGTACTTC. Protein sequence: CASRPLAGPYEQYF. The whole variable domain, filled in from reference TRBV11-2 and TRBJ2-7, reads EAGVAQSPRYKIIEKRQSVAFWCNPISGHATLYWYQQILGQGPKLLIQFQNNGVVDDSQLPKDRFSAERLKGVDSTLKIQPAKLEDSAVYLCASRPLAGPYEQYFGPGTRLTVT.

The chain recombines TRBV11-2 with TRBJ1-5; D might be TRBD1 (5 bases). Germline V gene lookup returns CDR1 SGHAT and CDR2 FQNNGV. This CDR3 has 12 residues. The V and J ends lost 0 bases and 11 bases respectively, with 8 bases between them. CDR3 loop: CASSLDGTAQHF. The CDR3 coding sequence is TGTGCCAGCAGCTTAGATGGGACGGCCCAGCATTTT.

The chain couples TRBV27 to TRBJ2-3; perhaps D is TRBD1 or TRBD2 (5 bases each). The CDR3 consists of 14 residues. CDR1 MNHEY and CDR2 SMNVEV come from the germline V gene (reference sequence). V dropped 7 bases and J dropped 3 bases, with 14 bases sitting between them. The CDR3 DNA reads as TGTGCCAGCACTAGCATGGGACGGACAGATACGCAGTATTTT. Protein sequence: CASTSMGRTDTQYF.

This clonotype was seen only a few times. The CDR3, as DNA: TGTGCCAGCTCACCTGGACAGACAGATACGCAGTATTTT. This translates into CASSPGQTDTQYF. The rearrangement uses TRBV18 and TRBJ2-3; D possibly corresponds to TRBD1 (6 bases). The CDR3 sequence is 13 residues long. V lost 3 bases and J lost 3, with 7 bases in between. Germline V gives CDR1 KGHSH, CDR2 LQKENI. The whole variable domain, remainder taken from reference TRBV18 and TRBJ2-3, is NAGVMQNPRHLVRRRGQEARLRCSPMKGHSHVYWYRQLPEEGLKFMVYLQKENIIDESGMPKERFSAEFPKEGPSILRIQQVVRGDSAAYFCASSPGQTDTQYFGPGTRLTVL.

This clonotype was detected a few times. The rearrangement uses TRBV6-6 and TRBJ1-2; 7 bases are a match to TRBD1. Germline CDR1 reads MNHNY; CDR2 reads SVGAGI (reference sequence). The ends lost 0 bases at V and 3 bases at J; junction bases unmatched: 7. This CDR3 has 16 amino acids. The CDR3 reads CASSYSRQGEHYGYTF. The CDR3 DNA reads TGTGCCAGCAGTTACTCGAGGCAGGGGGAACACTATGGCTACACCTTC.

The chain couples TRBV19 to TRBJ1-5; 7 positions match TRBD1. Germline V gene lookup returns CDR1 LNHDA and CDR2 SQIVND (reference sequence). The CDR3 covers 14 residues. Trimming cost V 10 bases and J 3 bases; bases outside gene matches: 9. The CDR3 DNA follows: TGTGCCACAAGCCAGGGGGGGACCAATCAGCCCCAGCATTTT. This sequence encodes CATSQGGTNQPQHF.

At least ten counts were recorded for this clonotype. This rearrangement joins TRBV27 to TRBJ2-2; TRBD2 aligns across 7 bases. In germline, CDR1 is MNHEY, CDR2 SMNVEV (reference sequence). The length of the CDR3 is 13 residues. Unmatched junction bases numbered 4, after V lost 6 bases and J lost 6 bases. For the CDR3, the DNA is TGTGCCAGCAGGACGGGGGGACCCGGGGAGCTGTTTTTT. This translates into CASRTGGPGELFF.

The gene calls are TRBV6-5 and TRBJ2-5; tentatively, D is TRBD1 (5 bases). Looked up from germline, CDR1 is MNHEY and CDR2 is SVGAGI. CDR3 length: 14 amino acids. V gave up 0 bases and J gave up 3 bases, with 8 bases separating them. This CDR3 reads CASSYSPGKETQYF. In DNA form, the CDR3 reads TGTGCCAGCAGTTACTCGCCAGGGAAAGAGACCCAGTACTTC.

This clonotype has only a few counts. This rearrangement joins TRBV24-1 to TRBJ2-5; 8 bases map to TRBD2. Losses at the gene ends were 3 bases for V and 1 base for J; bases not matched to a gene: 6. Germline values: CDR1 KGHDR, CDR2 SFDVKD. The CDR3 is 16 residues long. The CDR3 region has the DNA TGTGCCACCAGTGATGGGGTAGCGGGGCTCCAAGAGACCCAGTACTTC. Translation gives CATSDGVAGLQETQYF.

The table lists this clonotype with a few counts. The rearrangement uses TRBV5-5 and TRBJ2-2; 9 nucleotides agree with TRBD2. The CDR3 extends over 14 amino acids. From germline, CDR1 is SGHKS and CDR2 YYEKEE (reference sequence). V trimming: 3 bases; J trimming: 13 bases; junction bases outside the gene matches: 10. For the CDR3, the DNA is TGTGCCAGCAGCTCAGGGACTAGCACCCAGGGGCTGTTTTTT. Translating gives CASSSGTSTQGLFF.

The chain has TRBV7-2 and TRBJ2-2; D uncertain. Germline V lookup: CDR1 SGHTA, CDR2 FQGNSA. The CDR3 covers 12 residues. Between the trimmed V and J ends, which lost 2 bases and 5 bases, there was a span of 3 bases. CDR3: CASSLRTGELFF. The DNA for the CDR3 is TGTGCCAGCAGCTTACGAACCGGGGAGCTGTTTTTT. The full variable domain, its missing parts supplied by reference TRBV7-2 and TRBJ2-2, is GAGVSQSPSNKVTEKGKDVELRCDPISGHTALYWYRQSLGQGLEFLIYFQGNSAPDKSGLPSDRFSAERTGGSVSTLTIQRTQQEDSAVYLCASSLRTGELFFGEGSRLTVL.

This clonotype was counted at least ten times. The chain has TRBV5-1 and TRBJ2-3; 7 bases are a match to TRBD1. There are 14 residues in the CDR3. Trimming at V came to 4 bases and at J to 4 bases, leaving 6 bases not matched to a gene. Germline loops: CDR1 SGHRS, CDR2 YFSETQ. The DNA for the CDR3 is TGCGCCAGCAGCCCTGGACAGGCTTCAGATACGCAGTATTTT. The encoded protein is CASSPGQASDTQYF.

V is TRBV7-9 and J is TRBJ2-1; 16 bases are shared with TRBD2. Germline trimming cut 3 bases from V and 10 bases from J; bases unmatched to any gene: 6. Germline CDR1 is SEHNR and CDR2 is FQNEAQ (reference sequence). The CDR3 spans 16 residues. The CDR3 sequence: CASSFYGTSGRGEQFF. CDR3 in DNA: TGTGCCAGCAGCTTTTACGGGACTAGCGGGAGGGGAGAGCAGTTCTTC.

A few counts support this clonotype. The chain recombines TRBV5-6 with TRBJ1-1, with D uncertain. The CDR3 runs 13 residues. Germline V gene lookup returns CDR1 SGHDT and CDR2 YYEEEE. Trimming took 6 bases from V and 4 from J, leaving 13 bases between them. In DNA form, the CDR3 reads TGTGCCAGCACCCTAACATGGGGCACTGAAGCTTTCTTT. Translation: CASTLTWGTEAFF.

The CDR3 DNA is TGTGCCAGCAGCTTAGGATACCTCTACGAGCAGTACTTC. This translates into CASSLGYLYEQYF. This chain joins TRBV7-2 and TRBJ2-7; D gene uncertain. V lost 1 base and J 3 bases, leaving 7 bases between the germline ends. Germline lookup yields CDR1 SGHTA and CDR2 FQGNSA. This CDR3 has 13 amino acids. Drawing the rest from reference TRBV7-2 and TRBJ2-7, the complete variable domain is GAGVSQSPSNKVTEKGKDVELRCDPISGHTALYWYRQSLGQGLEFLIYFQGNSAPDKSGLPSDRFSAERTGGSVSTLTIQRTQQEDSAVYLCASSLGYLYEQYFGPGTRLTVT.

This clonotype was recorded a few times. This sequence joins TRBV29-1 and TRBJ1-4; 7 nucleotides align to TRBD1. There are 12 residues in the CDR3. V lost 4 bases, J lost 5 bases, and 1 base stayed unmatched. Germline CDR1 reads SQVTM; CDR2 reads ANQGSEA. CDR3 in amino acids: CSVGQGNEKLFF. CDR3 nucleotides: TGCAGCGTTGGACAGGGAAATGAAAAACTGTTTTTT. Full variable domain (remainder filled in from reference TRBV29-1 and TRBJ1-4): SAVISQKPSRDICQRGTSLTIQCQVDSQVTMMFWYRQQPGQSLTLIATANQGSEATYESGFVIDKFPISRPNLTFSTLTVSNMSPEDSSIYLCSVGQGNEKLFFGSGTQLSVL.

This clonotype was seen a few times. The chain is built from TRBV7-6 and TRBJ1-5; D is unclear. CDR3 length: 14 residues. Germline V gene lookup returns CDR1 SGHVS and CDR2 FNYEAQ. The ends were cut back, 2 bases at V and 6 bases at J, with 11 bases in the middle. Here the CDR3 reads CASSLREGVQPQHF. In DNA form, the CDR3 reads TGTGCCAGCAGCTTAAGGGAGGGTGTTCAGCCCCAGCATTTT.

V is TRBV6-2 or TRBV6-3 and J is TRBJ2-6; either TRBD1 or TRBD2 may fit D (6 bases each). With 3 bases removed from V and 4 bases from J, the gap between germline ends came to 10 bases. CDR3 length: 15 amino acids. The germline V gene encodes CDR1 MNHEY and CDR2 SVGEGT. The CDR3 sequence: CASSYGGPGANVLTF. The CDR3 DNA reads TGTGCCAGCAGTTATGGGGGGCCAGGGGCCAACGTCCTGACTTTC.